This TCR beta chain was profiled in a study of beta chain features in type 1 diabetes. This clone was observed a few times. The CDR3 has 14 amino acids. V was cut by 4 bases and J by 7 bases, with 17 bases left in between. Germline CDR1 SGDLS, CDR2 YYNGEE. TCRB transcripts that were expressed got sequenced, as all of the isolated RNA had been reverse transcribed. Profiling relied on immunoSEQ multiplex PCR, and the TCRdb table lists in-frame clones only, not all of them. The sample lists some 500,000 clones; around 10% were seen once. This sequence joins TRBV9 and TRBJ2-5; maybe TRBD1 (5 bases). The source material was naive CD4+ T cells from blood. The sequence came from a woman aged 18-29 years in good health. CDR3 residues: CASSTGLPPGTQYF. CDR3 bases: TGTGCCAGCAGCACAGGTCTCCCCCCAGGGACCCAGTACTTC.